This T cell receptor beta chain was obtained from a study of T cell responses to AZD1222 COVID-19 vaccine. Profiled with immunoSEQ multiplex PCR; TCRdb holds only in-frame clones, not every one. This repertoire shows under 100,000 clones, roughly 88% found once; its top ten account for 16%. The CDR3 consists of 11 residues. Germline CDR1 SNHLY, CDR2 FYNNEI. The V end lost 6 bases, the J end lost 8 bases, and 10 bases lay between the germline ends. The chain carries TRBV2 and TRBJ1-2, with D uncertain. This sequence was found in an adult in good health. Sequencing was performed on peripheral blood, taken on day 0 of AZD1222 vaccination. Written as DNA, the CDR3 is TGTGCCAGCAGCCGCTCAGAGGGCTACACCTTC. This sequence encodes CASSRSEGYTF. Using reference TRBV2 and TRBJ1-2 for the parts outside the CDR3, the full variable domain is EPEVTQTPSHQVTQMGQEVILRCVPISNHLYFYWYRQILGQKVEFLVSFYNNEISEKSEIFDDQFSVERPDGSNFTLKIRSTKLEDSAMYFCASSRSEGYTFGSGTRLTVV.